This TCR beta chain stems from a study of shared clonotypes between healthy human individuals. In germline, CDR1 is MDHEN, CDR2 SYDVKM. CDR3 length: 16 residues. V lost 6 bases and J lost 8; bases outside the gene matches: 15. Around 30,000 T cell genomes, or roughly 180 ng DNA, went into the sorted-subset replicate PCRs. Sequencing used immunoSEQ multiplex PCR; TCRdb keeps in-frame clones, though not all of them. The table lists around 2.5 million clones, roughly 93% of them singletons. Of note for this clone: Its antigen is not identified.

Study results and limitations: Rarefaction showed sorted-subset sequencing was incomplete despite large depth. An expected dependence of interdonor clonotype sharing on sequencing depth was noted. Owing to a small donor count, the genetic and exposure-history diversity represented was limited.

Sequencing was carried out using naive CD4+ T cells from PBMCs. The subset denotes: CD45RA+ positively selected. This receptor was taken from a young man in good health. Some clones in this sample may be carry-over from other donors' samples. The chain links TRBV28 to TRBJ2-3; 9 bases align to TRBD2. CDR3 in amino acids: CASSPLAGRGGVTQYF. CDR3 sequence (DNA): TGTGCCAGCAGCCCGCTAGCGGGGCGCGGGGGGGTTACGCAGTATTTT.